This T cell receptor beta chain was documented in a study of cytomegalovirus exposure and HLA in healthy donors. Findings of the study overall: Many donors carried some public TCRs, although rarity characterized most TCR sequences. Confirmation was obtained in vitro that a few CMV-associated chains are specific for CMV antigens.

Trimming removed 5 bases from V and 8 bases from J; junction bases left unmatched: 5. Per the germline V gene, CDR1 is SEHNR and CDR2 is FQNEAQ (reference sequence). The CDR3 covers 13 residues. Likely unrecorded immune exposures existed in these nominally healthy donors. The PCR employed 60 Vbeta primers together with 13 Jbeta primers. TCRdb's table, derived via immunoSEQ multiplex PCR, lists solely in-frame clones and lacks some. This sample has some 100,000 clones, with about 76% found just once. This clone appeared a few times. The antigen remains unidentified. Sequences were obtained from PBMCs. This chain connects TRBV7-9 to TRBJ1-4; 7 bases line up with TRBD1. The sequence was collected from a woman between 35 and 50 years old in good health and CMV-seropositive. CDR3 bases: TGTGCCAGCAGCCTACAGGGGAGGGAAAAACTGTTTTTT. Residues: CASSLQGREKLFF.